This T cell receptor beta chain was profiled in a study of cytotoxic CD8 clonotypes in ibrutinib-treated CLL (dated by TCRdb to about 2021). Describing the broader study: The cohort was composed of 11 relapsed/refractory and 15 treatment-naive patients; IGHV unmutated status was identified in around 17 patients. Responses were partial in around 25 patients and complete in 2; after median approximately 67 months follow-up, some 15 stayed in remission and approximately twelve progressed. The response samples were drawn at a median of roughly twelve months into treatment, with a range of roughly 6 to 40 months. Samples averaged approximately 260,000 productive templates and just under 95,000 productive rearrangements. Longitudinal samples were available for about 30% of the roughly 90 trial participants. Cryopreserved peripheral blood mononuclear cells were collected at three points: before therapy, at response, and at either sustained remission or disease progression. Every sample from remission and from progressive disease was obtained while the patients were still on ibrutinib.

On a MiSeq, deep resolution sequencing aimed for a depth between 1 in 1 million and 1 in 200,000 T cells, with each clonotype covered about 9.2x on average. TCR beta libraries were generated with the immunoSEQ hsTCRB Kit. Turning to the authors' computational methods: The data were analyzed with ImmunoSEQ Analyzer and ImmunoSEQ Data Assistant, and V, D and J gene assignments followed IMGT definitions. Clonality was computed as one minus normalized Shannon entropy of productive rearrangement frequencies, ranging from 0 to 1. Public clonotype analysis was restricted to overrepresented clonotypes comprising at least 0.05% of each patient's repertoire. About a dozen repertoires from age-matched healthy donors, obtained from immuneACCESS, served as clonality controls. The immuneACCESS repertoire file appears here via TCRdb, limited to in-frame rearrangements. These files lack a portion of the clones; in checked studies, under half of the deficit traces to unresolved V genes, and the cause of the others is not known. That table gives V, J and clone size, and the DNA gave D and trimming. For this sample the table gives over 200,000 clones, of which roughly 77% were detected only once. The top ten clones comprise approximately 5.9% of the sample.

Explained via the paper, the time point label denotes: approximately twelve months on ibrutinib. Approximately 2 micrograms of genomic DNA were extracted from cryopreserved PBMCs for TCR beta library preparation. Longitudinal blood samples from CLL patients receiving ibrutinib monotherapy were subjected to high-throughput TCR beta sequencing. The patients were enrolled in a single-center, open-label phase 2 trial of ibrutinib monotherapy. Summary of the overall study and its limitations: Baseline clonality exceeded that of age-matched healthy donors and correlated strongly with circulating CD8+ T-cell counts. Sampling times were not matched between sustained-remission and progressing patients, and lymph node repertoires were not studied. Public clonotypes were found to be uncommon and were observed to contract or remain stable during treatment; the increase in clonality was shown to reflect expansion of private clonotypes at ibrutinib response. An increase in clonality was observed at ibrutinib response, with clonality remaining stable during sustained remission and falling back toward baseline at progression.

Reading from cysteine to phenylalanine, the CDR3 counts 18 amino acids. Solely the CDR3 DNA is kept, with 54 bases framed from the first base. The germline V gene encodes CDR1 LGHNA and CDR2 YNFKEQ. Trimming accounts for 3 bases at V and 3 bases at J, while the number of junction bases matched to no gene is 11. About this clone itself: The antigen this receptor binds is unknown. Within one base of it there is no much larger clone, and no base qualities were kept.

The source is a human donor with chronic lymphocytic leukemia. The sequencing here drew on PBMCs, taken after 12 months of ibrutinib treatment. The V and J genes are TRBV4-2 and TRBJ2-3; the central 11 bases match TRBD2. CDR3 region: CASSQGRLAGGETDTQYF. At the DNA level, the sequence is TGTGCCAGCAGCCAGGGGAGGCTAGCGGGAGGAGAGACAGATACGCAGTATTTT.